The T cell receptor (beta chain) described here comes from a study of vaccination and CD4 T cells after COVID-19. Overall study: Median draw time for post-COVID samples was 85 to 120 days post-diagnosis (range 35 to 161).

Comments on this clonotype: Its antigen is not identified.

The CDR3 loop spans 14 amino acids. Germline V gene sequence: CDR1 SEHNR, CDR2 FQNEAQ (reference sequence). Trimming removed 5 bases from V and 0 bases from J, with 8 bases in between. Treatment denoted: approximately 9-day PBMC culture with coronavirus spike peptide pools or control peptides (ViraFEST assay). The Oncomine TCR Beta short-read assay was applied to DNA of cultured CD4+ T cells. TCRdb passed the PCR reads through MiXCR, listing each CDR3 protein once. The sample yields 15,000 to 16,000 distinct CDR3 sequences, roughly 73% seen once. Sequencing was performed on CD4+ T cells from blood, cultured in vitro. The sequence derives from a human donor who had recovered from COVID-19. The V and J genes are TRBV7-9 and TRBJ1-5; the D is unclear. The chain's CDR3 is CASSHTDSNQPQHF. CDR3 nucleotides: TGTGCCAGCAGCCACACAGATAGCAATCAGCCCCAGCATTTT.